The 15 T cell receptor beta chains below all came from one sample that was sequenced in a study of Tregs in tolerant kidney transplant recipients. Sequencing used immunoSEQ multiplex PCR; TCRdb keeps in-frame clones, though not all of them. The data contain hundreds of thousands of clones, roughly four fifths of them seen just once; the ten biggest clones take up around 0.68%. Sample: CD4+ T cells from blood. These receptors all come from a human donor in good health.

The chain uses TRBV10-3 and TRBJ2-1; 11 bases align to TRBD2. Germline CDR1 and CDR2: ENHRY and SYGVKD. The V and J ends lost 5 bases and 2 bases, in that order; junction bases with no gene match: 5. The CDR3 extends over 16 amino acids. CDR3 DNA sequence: TGTGCCATCAGTTCCGGGACTAGCGGCCCCTACAATGAGCAGTTCTTC. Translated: CAISSGTSGPYNEQFF.

CDR3 region: CASSSWGSTYEQYF. Written as DNA, the CDR3 is TGTGCCAGCAGTTCCTGGGGCTCCACCTACGAGCAGTACTTC. The J gene is TRBJ2-7, the V gene TRBV27; D perhaps matches TRBD1 (5 bases). The length of the CDR3 is 14 residues. The V end was cut by 4 bases, the J end by 2 bases, with 12 bases between. Germline V lookup: CDR1 MNHEY, CDR2 SMNVEV (reference sequence).

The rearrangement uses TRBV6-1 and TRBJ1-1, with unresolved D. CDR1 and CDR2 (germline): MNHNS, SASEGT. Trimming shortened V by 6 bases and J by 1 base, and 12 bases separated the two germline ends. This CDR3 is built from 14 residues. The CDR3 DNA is TGTGCCAGCAGCAACCTATGGGGGAACACTGAAGCTTTCTTT. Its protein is CASSNLWGNTEAFF.

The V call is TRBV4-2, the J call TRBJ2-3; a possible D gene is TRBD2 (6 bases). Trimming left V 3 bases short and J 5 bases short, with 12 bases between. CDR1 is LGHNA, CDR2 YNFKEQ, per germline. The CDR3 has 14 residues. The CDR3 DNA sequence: TGTGCCAGCAGCCAGGGCGGGGTCCTAGATACGCAGTATTTT. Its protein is CASSQGGVLDTQYF.

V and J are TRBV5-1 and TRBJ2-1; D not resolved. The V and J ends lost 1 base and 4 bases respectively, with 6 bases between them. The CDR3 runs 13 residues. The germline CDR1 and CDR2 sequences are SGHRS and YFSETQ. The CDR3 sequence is CASSLWDYNEQFF. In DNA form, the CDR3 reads TGCGCCAGCAGCTTGTGGGATTACAATGAGCAGTTCTTC.

The CDR3 sequence is CASKGDRGPGELFF. The CDR3 nucleotides are TGTGCCAGTAAAGGGGACAGGGGACCCGGGGAGCTGTTTTTT. The chain links TRBV19 to TRBJ2-2; TRBD1 matches at 10 bases. Trimming removed 7 bases from V and 6 bases from J; junction bases left unmatched: 5. The germline V gene has CDR1 LNHDA and CDR2 SQIVND (reference sequence). The CDR3 loop spans 14 amino acids.

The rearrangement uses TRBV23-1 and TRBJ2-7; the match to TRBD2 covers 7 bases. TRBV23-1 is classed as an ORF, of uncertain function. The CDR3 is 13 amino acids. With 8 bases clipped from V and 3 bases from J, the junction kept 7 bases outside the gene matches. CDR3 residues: CASSQGGDYEQYF. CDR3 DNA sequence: TGCGCCAGCTCTCAGGGAGGGGACTACGAGCAGTACTTC.

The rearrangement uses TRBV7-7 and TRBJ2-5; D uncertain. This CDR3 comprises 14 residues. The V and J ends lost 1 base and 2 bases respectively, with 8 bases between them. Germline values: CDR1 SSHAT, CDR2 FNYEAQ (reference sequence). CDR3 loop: CASSLGTVQETQYF. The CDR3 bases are TGTGCCAGCAGCTTAGGGACGGTGCAAGAGACCCAGTACTTC.

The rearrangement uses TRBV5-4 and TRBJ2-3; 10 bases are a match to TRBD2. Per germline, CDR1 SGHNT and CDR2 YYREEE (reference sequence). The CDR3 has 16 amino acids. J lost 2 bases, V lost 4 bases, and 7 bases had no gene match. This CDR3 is CASSPGTSDATDTQYF. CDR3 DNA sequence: TGTGCCAGCAGCCCCGGGACTAGCGACGCCACAGATACGCAGTATTTT.

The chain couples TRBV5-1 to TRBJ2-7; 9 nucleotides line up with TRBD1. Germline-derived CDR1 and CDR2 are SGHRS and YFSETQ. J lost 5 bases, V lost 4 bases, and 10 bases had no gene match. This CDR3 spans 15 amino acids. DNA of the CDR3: TGCGCCAGCAGCCCCGGGACAGGGAATTTACACGAGCAGTACTTC. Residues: CASSPGTGNLHEQYF.

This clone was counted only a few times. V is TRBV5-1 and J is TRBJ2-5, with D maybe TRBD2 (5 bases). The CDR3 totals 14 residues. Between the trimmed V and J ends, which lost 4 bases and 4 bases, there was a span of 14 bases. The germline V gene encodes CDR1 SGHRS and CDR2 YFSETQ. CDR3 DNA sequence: TGCGCCAGCAGCGATACACGAGGAGGAGAGACCCAGTACTTC. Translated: CASSDTRGGETQYF.

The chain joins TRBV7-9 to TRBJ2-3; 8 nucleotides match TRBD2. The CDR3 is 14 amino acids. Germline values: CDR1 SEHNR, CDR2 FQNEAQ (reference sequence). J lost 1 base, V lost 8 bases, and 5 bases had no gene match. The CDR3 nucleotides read TGTGCCAGCGGTGGGCGGGGGGGCACAGATACGCAGTATTTT. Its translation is CASGGRGGTDTQYF.

DNA of the CDR3: TGCGCCAGCAGCTTGGGGCCTTTGACAGGGAACACTGAAGCTTTCTTT. Its protein is CASSLGPLTGNTEAFF. J is TRBJ1-1 and V is TRBV5-1; D perhaps matches TRBD1 (6 bases). CDR3 length: 16 amino acids. Deletions cut 0 bases from V and 1 base from J, with 13 bases between. CDR1 and CDR2 (germline): SGHRS, YFSETQ.

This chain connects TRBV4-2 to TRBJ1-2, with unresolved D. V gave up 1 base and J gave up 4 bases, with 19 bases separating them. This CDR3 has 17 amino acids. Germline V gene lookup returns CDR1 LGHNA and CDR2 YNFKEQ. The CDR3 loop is CASSQGWEVTFIYGYTF. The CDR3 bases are TGTGCCAGCAGCCAAGGATGGGAGGTCACTTTTATCTATGGCTACACCTTC.

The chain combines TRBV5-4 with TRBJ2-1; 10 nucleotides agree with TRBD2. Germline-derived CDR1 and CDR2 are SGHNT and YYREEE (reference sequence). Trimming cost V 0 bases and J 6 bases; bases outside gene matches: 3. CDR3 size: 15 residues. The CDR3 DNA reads TGTGCCAGCAGCTTGGTGGCTAGCGGGAGCAATGAGCAGTTCTTC. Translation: CASSLVASGSNEQFF.